These 23 T cell receptor beta chains share one sample of origin, sequenced in a study of memory CD4+ T cells and cytomegalovirus serostatus. TCRdb's copy holds only in-frame clones and misses some; the assay was immunoSEQ multiplex PCR. This repertoire shows 35,000 to 45,000 clones, 70% to 80% found once; its top ten account for 0.79%. Single viable CD3+CD4+CD8-CD45RO+ cells were sorted as the memory CD4+ T cells. Sequenced material: memory CD4+ T cells from blood. The receptor source for this set is an adult in good health and CMV-seronegative.

This clone showed up just once. V usage is TRBV15 and J usage is TRBJ1-1; 8 bases fit TRBD1. Germline V gene lookup returns CDR1 LNHNV and CDR2 YYDKDF (reference sequence). The CDR3 spans 17 residues. With 2 bases clipped from V and 0 bases from J, the junction kept 8 bases outside the gene matches. The CDR3 sequence: CATSRNGQGKMNTEAFF. DNA of the CDR3: TGTGCCACCAGCAGAAACGGACAGGGCAAGATGAACACTGAAGCTTTCTTT.

Worth noting for this clone: At one of its ends the junction is not consistent with the germline gene, which may arise from a read error. This chain connects TRBV28 to TRBJ1-2; maybe TRBD1 (5 bases). CDR1 is MDHEN, CDR2 SYDVKM, per germline. This CDR3 is 11 amino acids long. The CDR3 protein is CASSSWTGHIF. In DNA form, the CDR3 reads TGTGCCAGCAGTTCCTGGACCGGACACATCTTC.

The genes are TRBV7-7 and TRBJ1-5; tentatively, D is TRBD1 (6 bases). The CDR3 runs 14 residues. CDR1 and CDR2 (germline): SSHAT, FNYEAQ (reference sequence). The V end lost 3 bases, the J end lost 8 bases, and 14 bases lay between the germline ends. In DNA, the CDR3 is TGTGCCAGCAGCTTTTACGAGGGGGGCGAGCCCCAGCATTTT. Its translation is CASSFYEGGEPQHF.

In this sample, this clone turned up a few times. The chain uses TRBV7-9 and TRBJ1-2; D is unresolved. This CDR3 is built from 12 residues. Germline values: CDR1 SEHNR, CDR2 FQNEAQ (reference sequence). Trimming took 5 bases from V and 4 from J, leaving 8 bases between them. The CDR3 bases are TGTGCCAGCAGCCCCGAGTTCTATGGCTACACCTTC. Its translation is CASSPEFYGYTF.

The chain is built from TRBV7-6 and TRBJ2-2, with a tentative D call TRBD2 (6 bases). The CDR3 contains 16 residues. Germline V gives CDR1 SGHVS, CDR2 FNYEAQ. V was cut by 1 base and J by 1 base, with 10 bases left in between. CDR3 protein: CASSLVIGGNTGELFF. The CDR3 nucleotides read TGTGCCAGCAGCTTAGTAATCGGGGGGAACACCGGGGAGCTGTTTTTT.

V gene TRBV7-2 combines with J gene TRBJ1-1; 7 bases map to TRBD1. The CDR3 consists of 13 residues. V dropped 6 bases and J dropped 6; count of bases not matched to a gene: 7. The germline gives CDR1 SGHTA, CDR2 FQGNSA. CDR3 nucleotides: TGTGCCAGCAGGCTGACAGGGCAGGCTGAAGCTTTCTTT. Protein: CASRLTGQAEAFF.

The V call is TRBV7-3, the J call TRBJ2-3; D unresolved. The germline V and J ends were trimmed by 2 bases and 2 bases, with 8 bases remaining between them. The CDR3 contains 14 residues. The germline CDR1 and CDR2 sequences are SGHTA and FQGTGA. CDR3 DNA sequence: TGTGCCAGCAGCTTATCCGCGGACACAGATACGCAGTATTTT. Protein sequence: CASSLSADTDTQYF.

This chain connects TRBV7-2 to TRBJ1-1; D uncertain. Deletions cut 5 bases from V and 0 bases from J, with 10 bases between. CDR1 is SGHTA, CDR2 FQGNSA, per germline. This CDR3 is built from 14 residues. The CDR3 DNA sequence: TGTGCCAGCAGCCTCCCGACGGTGAACACTGAAGCTTTCTTT. The encoded protein is CASSLPTVNTEAFF.

The V and J genes are TRBV6-5 and TRBJ1-2, with no clear D. V was trimmed by 11 bases and J by 2 bases, leaving 12 bases between them. Looked up from germline, CDR1 is MNHEY and CDR2 is SVGAGI. The CDR3 length is 12 residues. CDR3 in amino acids: CAVKTVNYGYTF. As DNA, the CDR3 is TGTGCCGTCAAGACTGTCAACTATGGCTACACCTTC.

V and J are TRBV10-3 and TRBJ2-5, with 9 bases that match TRBD1. Germline loops: CDR1 ENHRY, CDR2 SYGVKD. V dropped 10 bases and J dropped 4; count of bases not matched to a gene: 19. This CDR3 is built from 17 residues. The DNA of the CDR3 is TGTGCCACCTCACCCATCGGGACAGGGTCTACATTAGAGACCCAGTACTTC. This codes for CATSPIGTGSTLETQYF.

V is TRBV7-8 and J is TRBJ2-7; 9 nucleotides match TRBD1. The CDR3 has 15 amino acids. CDR1 and CDR2 from the germline V gene are SGHVS and FQNEAQ. J lost 2 bases, V lost 2 bases, and 4 bases had no gene match. CDR3 region: CASSLKGQGPYEQYF. CDR3 in DNA: TGTGCCAGCAGCTTAAAGGGACAGGGCCCCTACGAGCAGTACTTC.

The chain links TRBV9 to TRBJ2-1, with TRBD2 matching 11 bases. CDR1 SGDLS and CDR2 YYNGEE come from the germline V gene. This CDR3 contains 16 residues. The junction had 1 base not matched to a gene; V was cut back by 2 bases and J by 0 bases. CDR3 DNA sequence: TGTGCCAGCAGCGTTAGCGGGGGGGCCTCCTACAATGAGCAGTTCTTC. It is translated as CASSVSGGASYNEQFF.

The V gene is TRBV5-4, the J gene TRBJ1-1; 10 positions agree with TRBD1. The CDR3 has 14 residues. Germline loops: CDR1 SGHNT, CDR2 YYREEE (reference sequence). The J segment lost 4 bases and the V segment lost 5 bases, leaving 5 bases of the junction unmatched. The CDR3 nucleotides read TGTGCCAGCAGTTGGACAGGGGGGGCCACTGAAGCTTTCTTT. This translates into CASSWTGGATEAFF.

The V gene is TRBV15, the J gene TRBJ2-5; TRBD2 might be the D (6 bases). The germline V and J ends were trimmed by 3 bases and 2 bases, with 19 bases remaining between them. The germline V gene encodes CDR1 LNHNV and CDR2 YYDKDF (reference sequence). The CDR3 totals 17 residues. CDR3 DNA sequence: TGTGCCACCAGCAGTGGACTACGTGGGGTGACACAAGAGACCCAGTACTTC. Residues: CATSSGLRGVTQETQYF.

The chain joins TRBV19 to TRBJ2-3, with D possibly being TRBD1 (5 bases). Germline V gives CDR1 LNHDA, CDR2 SQIVND (reference sequence). Trimming cost V 4 bases and J 2 bases, with 10 bases left between them. The CDR3 consists of 14 residues. The CDR3 nucleotides read TGTGCCAGTAGTAGATCAGGGTTCACAGATACGCAGTATTTT. Translation: CASSRSGFTDTQYF.

The rearrangement joins TRBV5-1 to TRBJ1-2; D unclear. The length of the CDR3 is 13 residues. Germline assignment: CDR1 SGHRS and CDR2 YFSETQ. Deletions cut 1 base from V and 1 base from J, with 5 bases between. The CDR3 sequence is CASSLTDNYGYTF. The CDR3 DNA follows: TGCGCCAGCAGCTTGACAGATAACTATGGCTACACCTTC.

This chain joins TRBV18 and TRBJ1-2; D gene ambiguous. The CDR3 has 18 amino acids. V shed 0 bases and J shed 4 bases, with 21 bases lying between them. In germline, CDR1 is KGHSH, CDR2 LQKENI. The DNA for the CDR3 is TGTGCCAGCTCACCACCGGGCAGTTCTTTTAAAGGAAGCTATGGCTACACCTTC. Its protein is CASSPPGSSFKGSYGYTF.

The count of this clone is one. The chain links TRBV27 to TRBJ2-3; D remains unclear. The germline V gene encodes CDR1 MNHEY and CDR2 SMNVEV (reference sequence). This CDR3 comprises 11 residues. V gave up 3 bases and J gave up 5 bases, with 3 bases separating them. CDR3: CASSLGDTQYF. The CDR3 DNA reads as TGTGCCAGCAGTTTGGGAGATACGCAGTATTTT.

The chain joins TRBV11-2 to TRBJ2-1; D remains unclear. Germline V gene data show CDR1 as SGHAT and CDR2 as FQNNGV. The V end was cut by 5 bases, the J end by 6 bases, with 14 bases between. The CDR3 covers 14 residues. CDR3 sequence: CASSRSIDRNEQFF. DNA for the CDR3: TGTGCCAGCAGCAGAAGTATCGACCGCAATGAGCAGTTCTTC.

Remarks on this clone: At the DNA level, this CDR3 is encoded by other sequences in the same sample as well. This rearrangement joins TRBV5-1 to TRBJ1-2; a possible D gene is TRBD1 (5 bases). The V end was cut by 0 bases, the J end by 4 bases, with 13 bases between. CDR3 length: 15 amino acids. The germline gives CDR1 SGHRS, CDR2 YFSETQ. The CDR3 DNA is TGCGCCAGCAGCTTGGCCACGAGCAGGGCCTATGGCTACACCTTC. It yields the protein CASSLATSRAYGYTF.

CDR3 residues: CASTRDRGTNQPQHF. The DNA of the CDR3 is TGTGCCAGCACCCGGGACAGGGGGACCAATCAGCCCCAGCATTTT. The rearrangement uses TRBV6-1 and TRBJ1-5; 11 nucleotides align to TRBD1. CDR3 length: 15 amino acids. CDR1 is MNHNS, CDR2 SASEGT, per germline. V shed 7 bases and J 3 bases; nucleotides not matched to a gene: 5.

In this sample, this clone turned up once. The rearrangement uses TRBV6-6 and TRBJ1-2, with 9 nucleotides matching TRBD1. Germline V CDR1 and CDR2: MNHNY, SVGAGI (reference sequence). The CDR3 is made up of 15 amino acids. Losses at the gene ends were 6 bases for V and 3 bases for J; bases not matched to a gene: 8. This chain's CDR3 is CASRVQGAGDYGYTF. CDR3 nucleotides: TGTGCCAGCAGGGTACAGGGGGCAGGGGACTATGGCTACACCTTC.

This clone was picked up one time. J is TRBJ1-4 and V is TRBV28; tentatively, D is TRBD1 (6 bases). Germline V gives CDR1 MDHEN, CDR2 SYDVKM. Deletions cut 6 bases from V and 1 base from J, with 9 bases between. The CDR3 sequence is 14 residues long. CDR3 DNA sequence: TGTGCCAGCAGGAGGGGGGGAACTAATGAAAAACTGTTTTTT. Translated, it gives CASRRGGTNEKLFF.